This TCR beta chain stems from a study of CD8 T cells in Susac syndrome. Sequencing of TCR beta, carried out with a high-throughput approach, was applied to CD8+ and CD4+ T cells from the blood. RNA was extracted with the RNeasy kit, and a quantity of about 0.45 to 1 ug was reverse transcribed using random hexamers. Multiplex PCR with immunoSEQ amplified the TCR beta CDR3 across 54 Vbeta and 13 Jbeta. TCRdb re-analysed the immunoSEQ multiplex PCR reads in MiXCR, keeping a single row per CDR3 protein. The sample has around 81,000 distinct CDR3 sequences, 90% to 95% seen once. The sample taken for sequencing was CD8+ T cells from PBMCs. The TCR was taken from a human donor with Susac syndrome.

The CDR3 protein is CASSPWTESNTEAFF. DNA of the CDR3: TGTGCCAGCAGCCCCTGGACAGAGTCGAACACTGAAGCTTTCTTT. V and J are TRBV12-3 or TRBV12-4 and TRBJ1-1; TRBD1 is a possible D gene (6 bases). This CDR3 has 15 amino acids. Trimming shortened V by 6 bases and J by 1 base, and 15 bases separated the two germline ends.